The T cell receptor (beta chain) under discussion was sequenced for a study of T cell responses to AZD1222 COVID-19 vaccine. TCRdb keeps only in-frame clones here, not all; method: immunoSEQ multiplex PCR. This table holds 110,000 or so clones, roughly nine tenths found once. The count of this clone is one. The CDR3 is 15 residues long. Looked up from germline, CDR1 is SGHRS and CDR2 is YFSETQ. V was cut by 3 bases and J by 3 bases, with 15 bases left in between. The chain combines TRBV5-1 with TRBJ1-1, with no clear D. Source: peripheral blood, taken on day 0 of MenACWY control vaccination. This clonotype was sampled from an adult in good health. The CDR3, as DNA: TGCGCCAGCAGCTCCTTGACCACAACGGACACTGAAGCTTTCTTT. Its protein is CASSSLTTTDTEAFF.